This entry lists 6 T cell receptor beta chains sequenced from one sample in a study of a mutant IDH1 vaccine in newly diagnosed glioma. Profiling relied on immunoSEQ multiplex PCR, and the TCRdb table lists in-frame clones only, not all of them. The sample contains tens of thousands of clones, roughly 88% of which appear only once. The time point here: baseline, week 1 (first vaccination visit). Noted treatment: pre-vaccination baseline after standard-of-care therapy. Sequencing was performed on PBMCs, taken from a glioma patient treated with radiotherapy, temozolomide or both. These receptors were obtained from a middle-aged man with glioma.

This clone is deemed medium-sized. The CDR3 sequence is CASSPGPDPYNEQFF. The CDR3 bases are TGTGCCAGCAGCCCGGGCCCAGACCCCTACAATGAGCAGTTCTTC. The chain carries TRBV5-5 and TRBJ2-1; D not certain. The CDR3 sequence is 15 residues long. V lost 4 bases and J 2 bases, leaving 13 bases between the germline ends. Germline CDR1 reads SGHKS; CDR2 reads YYEKEE (reference sequence).

This clone was seen only a few times. The chain recombines TRBV14 with TRBJ2-7; TRBD1 matches at 9 bases. In germline, CDR1 is SGHDN, CDR2 FVKESK. The CDR3 consists of 16 residues. Losses at the gene ends were 3 bases for V and 5 bases for J; bases not matched to a gene: 11. CDR3 sequence reads: CASSQARQGGKHEQYF. As DNA, the CDR3 is TGTGCCAGCAGCCAGGCCCGACAGGGGGGGAAGCACGAGCAGTACTTC.

The chain employs TRBV7-2 and TRBJ1-1; D is undetermined. Trimming cost V 5 bases and J 1 base, with 14 bases left between them. Germline lookup yields CDR1 SGHTA and CDR2 FQGNSA. CDR3 length: 15 amino acids. CDR3: CASSRRRAGNTEAFF. CDR3 DNA sequence: TGTGCCAGCAGCCGACGACGGGCGGGGAACACTGAAGCTTTCTTT.

The rearrangement links TRBV10-3 to TRBJ2-3; 9 bases are shared with TRBD1. Germline lookup yields CDR1 ENHRY and CDR2 SYGVKD. This CDR3 has 17 amino acids. J lost 2 bases, V lost 6 bases, and 12 bases had no gene match. The CDR3 is CAIRHPGTGPNTDTQYF. In DNA form, the CDR3 reads TGTGCCATCAGACATCCCGGGACAGGGCCTAACACAGATACGCAGTATTTT.

The chain couples TRBV4-1 to TRBJ2-7, with 7 bases fitting TRBD2. The germline V gene has CDR1 MGHRA and CDR2 YSYEKL. With V trimmed by 0 bases and J by 5 bases, 13 bases remained unmatched. This CDR3 spans 17 amino acids. The CDR3 sequence: CASSQESALAAAHEQYF. The CDR3 DNA follows: TGCGCCAGCAGCCAAGAATCAGCGCTAGCGGCAGCTCACGAGCAGTACTTC.

The CDR3: CATQGDSGTNVLTF. The CDR3 DNA follows: TGTGCCACCCAGGGGGACAGTGGTACCAACGTCCTGACTTTC. The V and J genes are TRBV19 and TRBJ2-6; 7 nucleotides match TRBD1. The V gene end was trimmed by 10 bases and the J gene end by 8 bases; junction bases not matched to a gene: 11. The CDR3 is made up of 14 amino acids. Germline CDR1 is LNHDA and CDR2 is SQIVND (reference sequence).